This TCR beta chain was captured by sequencing in a study of blood T cell repertoires in COVID-19. The wider study: Specimens from acute and convalescent COVID-19 originated in the United States, Italy and Spain.

Germline assignment: CDR1 MDHEN and CDR2 SYDVKM. This CDR3 contains 15 residues. J lost 8 bases, V lost 6 bases, and 10 bases had no gene match. Generated by immunoSEQ multiplex PCR, the TCRdb table keeps only in-frame clones and is missing some. Among 140,000 or so clones listed, 87% were seen once. Allocation to cohorts depended on clinical history reported by the participants. Sequencing was performed on PBMCs or T cells enriched from blood (not recorded which). This clonotype originated in a man in his sixties who had recovered from COVID-19. V and J are TRBV28 and TRBJ1-4; 9 bases map to TRBD1. CDR3 sequence (DNA): TGTGCCAGCAGGGGGATACAGGGGGCGCGGGAAAAACTGTTTTTT. Its protein product is CASRGIQGAREKLFF.